What follows is one TCR beta chain and its context. Antigen specificity is unknown. Between the trimmed V and J ends, which lost 1 base and 2 bases, there was a span of 11 bases. CDR3 length: 15 amino acids. The V gene's germline CDR1 is MGHRA and CDR2 YSYEKL. This sample is drawn from a study of T cell responses to AZD1222 COVID-19 vaccine. Study-wide findings and caveats: Baseline seropositives among AZD1222 recipients totaled only 5 to 7. Clonal diversity may have been underestimated in mostly white British donors.

Second-dose intervals of approximately 4 or approximately 12 weeks were pooled. TCRdb's table, derived via immunoSEQ multiplex PCR, lists solely in-frame clones and lacks some. This sample yields about 130,000 clones, of which about nine tenths are seen a single time; roughly 1% belongs to the top ten. This chain joins TRBV4-1 and TRBJ1-2; the D gene is possibly TRBD1 (5 bases). The sample in question was peripheral blood, obtained 28 days after the second AZD1222 dose. This clonotype was obtained from an adult who received the AZD1222 COVID-19 vaccine. CDR3 DNA sequence: TGCGCCAGCAGCCAAGCCGGGACGGAAAACTATGGCTACACCTTC. Protein product: CASSQAGTENYGYTF.